One sample yielded the 9 T cell receptor beta chains listed below, sequenced in a study of blood T cell repertoires in COVID-19. Using immunoSEQ multiplex PCR, the repertoire was profiled, and TCRdb retains in-frame clones only, with some absent. The sample records about 200,000 clones, 80% to 85% being singletons. Sequencing was performed on peripheral blood. The receptors here all came from a woman at least 80 years old with COVID-19, enrolled during active disease.

The chain joins TRBV11-2 to TRBJ2-7, with 11 positions matching TRBD2. The CDR3 sequence is 18 residues long. Germline CDR1 is SGHAT and CDR2 is FQNNGV. V was pared by 3 bases and J by 3 bases, with 13 bases of the junction left unmatched. CDR3 in amino acids: CASSLQFTSGSSVYEQYF. In DNA form, the CDR3 reads TGTGCCAGCAGCTTGCAATTCACTAGCGGGAGTTCAGTCTACGAGCAGTACTTC.

The chain carries TRBV7-9 and TRBJ2-3; 8 bases align to TRBD1. The junction had 1 base not matched to a gene; V was cut back by 4 bases and J by 4 bases. Germline V lookup: CDR1 SEHNR, CDR2 FQNEAQ (reference sequence). The CDR3 runs 13 residues. The CDR3 is CASSSRGPDTQYF. The CDR3 region has the DNA TGTGCCAGCAGCTCCAGGGGGCCAGATACGCAGTATTTT.

The V call is TRBV2, the J call TRBJ1-5; 8 bases line up with TRBD1. The CDR3 is 15 residues long. The ends lost 4 bases at V and 3 bases at J; junction bases unmatched: 5. Germline V lookup: CDR1 SNHLY, CDR2 FYNNEI. CDR3 protein: CASSAQGAFNQPQHF. CDR3 sequence (DNA): TGTGCCAGCAGTGCCCAGGGGGCATTCAATCAGCCCCAGCATTTT.

This rearrangement joins TRBV19 to TRBJ1-5; D remains ambiguous. Germline V gene data show CDR1 as LNHDA and CDR2 as SQIVND (reference sequence). Trimming stripped 3 bases from V and 3 bases from J, with 9 bases between. This CDR3 has 14 residues. CDR3 protein: CASSIREANQPQHF. The CDR3 DNA follows: TGTGCCAGTAGTATCCGGGAAGCCAATCAGCCCCAGCATTTT. Looking up the rest from reference TRBV19 and TRBJ1-5 gives the full variable domain: DGGITQSPKYLFRKEGQNVTLSCEQNLNHDAMYWYRQDPGQGLRLIYYSQIVNDFQKGDIAEGYSVSREKKESFPLTVTSAQKNPTAFYLCASSIREANQPQHFGDGTRLSIL.

V is TRBV2 and J is TRBJ1-2; D gene uncertain. V was trimmed by 4 bases and J by 4 bases, leaving 10 bases between them. CDR1 is SNHLY and CDR2 is FYNNEI in the germline V gene. This CDR3 has 13 amino acids. In DNA, the CDR3 is TGTGCCAGCAGTGCACTCGTCTCCTATGGCTACACCTTC. Its protein product is CASSALVSYGYTF.

This sequence joins TRBV7-2 and TRBJ2-1; D is perhaps TRBD2 (6 bases). From germline, CDR1 is SGHTA and CDR2 FQGNSA. The CDR3 is 13 amino acids. V was cut by 1 base and J by 8 bases, with 9 bases left in between. The CDR3 loop reads CASSLGTGDEQFF. CDR3 nucleotides: TGTGCCAGCAGCTTAGGGACGGGGGATGAGCAGTTCTTC.

J is TRBJ2-1 and V is TRBV3-1 (or the pseudogene TRBV3-2); D remains unclear. The CDR3 extends over 11 amino acids. V was pared by 10 bases and J by 7 bases, with 11 bases between. In germline, CDR1 is LGHDT, CDR2 YNNKEL (reference sequence). CDR3 protein: CATRGVNEQFF. The CDR3 coding sequence is TGTGCCACTAGAGGCGTAAATGAGCAGTTCTTC.

The DNA for the CDR3 is TGTGCCAGCAGTCGACAGGGGGGAAAGGCAGATACGCAGTATTTT. Amino acids: CASSRQGGKADTQYF. The chain links TRBV6-5 to TRBJ2-3, with 9 bases matching TRBD1. V was pared by 5 bases and J by 4 bases, with 7 bases of the junction left unmatched. CDR1 MNHEY and CDR2 SVGAGI come from the germline V gene. This CDR3 has 15 residues.

V is TRBV27 and J is TRBJ1-5, with D unresolved. Trimming took 0 bases from V and 0 from J, leaving 9 bases between them. This CDR3 comprises 16 residues. Germline lookup yields CDR1 MNHEY and CDR2 SMNVEV (reference sequence). The CDR3 DNA reads TGTGCCAGCAGTTTATCTAGACGCGGTAGCAATCAGCCCCAGCATTTT. Residues: CASSLSRRGSNQPQHF.